A single sample is the source of the 30 T cell receptor beta chains below, sequenced in a study of blood T cell repertoires in COVID-19. The data were produced by immunoSEQ multiplex PCR, yet TCRdb's version contains in-frame clones alone and is incomplete. Among approximately 400,000 clones listed, approximately 88% were seen once. Sequenced sample: peripheral blood. The source of these receptors is a woman between 45 and 65 years old with COVID-19, enrolled during active disease.

The J gene is TRBJ2-3, the V gene TRBV6-6; 7 positions match TRBD2. The CDR3 sequence is 14 residues long. V shed 2 bases, J shed 1 base, and the junction held 0 bases outside the gene matches. Germline assignment: CDR1 MNHNY and CDR2 SVGAGI (reference sequence). The CDR3 region is CASSYAGGTDTQYF. DNA for the CDR3: TGTGCCAGCAGTTACGCGGGGGGCACAGATACGCAGTATTTT.

The chain links TRBV19 to TRBJ1-3; D possibly corresponds to TRBD1 (6 bases). The CDR3 is 15 amino acids. Trimming removed 4 bases at V and 3 bases at J, with 13 bases between. Germline-derived CDR1 and CDR2 are LNHDA and SQIVND (reference sequence). The CDR3 reads CASSTNGQRGNTIYF. The CDR3 coding sequence is TGTGCCAGTAGTACGAACGGACAGCGTGGAAACACCATATATTTT. Together with reference TRBV19 and TRBJ1-3, the CDR3 gives the full variable domain: DGGITQSPKYLFRKEGQNVTLSCEQNLNHDAMYWYRQDPGQGLRLIYYSQIVNDFQKGDIAEGYSVSREKKESFPLTVTSAQKNPTAFYLCASSTNGQRGNTIYFGEGSWLTVV.

J is TRBJ2-7 and V is TRBV19; 9 bases line up with TRBD2. Germline values: CDR1 LNHDA, CDR2 SQIVND (reference sequence). There are 14 residues in the CDR3. The V gene end was trimmed by 3 bases and the J gene end by 4 bases; junction bases not matched to a gene: 4. CDR3 in amino acids: CASSISSGAYEQYF. The DNA for the CDR3 is TGTGCCAGTAGTATTTCTAGCGGGGCTTACGAGCAGTACTTC.

This clone has just one count. V usage is TRBV24-1 and J usage is TRBJ1-2; 8 bases line up with TRBD1. The V segment lost 2 bases and the J segment 7 bases; nucleotides outside the gene matches: 8. Germline V gene sequence: CDR1 KGHDR, CDR2 SFDVKD. The CDR3 is 15 residues long. The CDR3 bases are TGTGCCACCAGTGATTGGACAGGGACCGAGGCTGGCTACACCTTC. It specifies CATSDWTGTEAGYTF.

This chain uses TRBV6-5 with TRBJ2-1; weak D call: TRBD2 (5 bases). The CDR3 has 15 residues. Trimming removed 6 bases from V and 2 bases from J, with 14 bases in between. In germline, CDR1 is MNHEY, CDR2 SVGAGI. CDR3 sequence: CASREIIGTYNEQFF. Here the CDR3 DNA reads TGTGCCAGCAGGGAGATAATCGGGACCTACAATGAGCAGTTCTTC.

A word on this clone: The sample contains more than one DNA sequence encoding this CDR3. This chain links TRBV6-5 with TRBJ1-1; D remains unclear. The CDR3 runs 11 residues. V dropped 6 bases and J dropped 4 bases, with 6 bases sitting between them. The germline V gene has CDR1 MNHEY and CDR2 SVGAGI. This chain's CDR3 is CASRRGTEAFF. The DNA of the CDR3 is TGTGCCAGCAGGAGAGGCACTGAAGCTTTCTTT.

In the case of this clone: The sample has other DNA sequences that encode this CDR3 too. The chain recombines TRBV5-1 with TRBJ1-1, with a possible D match to TRBD1 (5 bases). Trimming took off 2 bases at V and 1 base at J, with 9 bases between the two ends. In germline, CDR1 is SGHRS, CDR2 YFSETQ. The CDR3 is 14 amino acids. The CDR3 bases are TGCGCCAGCAGCTTAGCCGGGGGGAACACTGAAGCTTTCTTT. It yields the protein CASSLAGGNTEAFF.

V is TRBV2 and J is TRBJ2-7; TRBD1 is a possible D gene (6 bases). Germline V gene sequence: CDR1 SNHLY, CDR2 FYNNEI. V was shortened by 4 bases and J by 4 bases, with 8 bases between the two germline ends. The CDR3 totals 12 residues. The DNA for the CDR3 is TGTGCCAGCAGTGGGCAGGGGTACGAGCAGTACTTC. It yields the protein CASSGQGYEQYF.

Worth noting for this clone: Other DNA sequences of this sample code for an identical CDR3. V gene TRBV5-1 combines with J gene TRBJ2-1; a weak D match, TRBD2 (5 bases). This CDR3 spans 13 amino acids. Germline CDR1 is SGHRS and CDR2 is YFSETQ. V shed 1 base and J shed 6 bases, with 8 bases lying between them. CDR3 DNA sequence: TGCGCCAGCAGCTTGCTAGCCTCCAATGAGCAGTTCTTC. Its protein product is CASSLLASNEQFF.

The CDR3 nucleotides read TGTGCCAGCAGCTCCGTCCGGGACACCTCCCGAGGGGACTATGGCTACACCTTC. It codes for CASSSVRDTSRGDYGYTF. This chain connects TRBV11-2 to TRBJ1-2; TRBD1 is a possible D gene (6 bases). The V gene's germline CDR1 is SGHAT and CDR2 FQNNGV. The CDR3 totals 18 residues. Deletions cut 4 bases from V and 3 bases from J, with 24 bases between.

The chain uses TRBV6-5 and TRBJ2-5; D not certain. The V gene lost 5 bases and the J gene lost 2 bases, with 9 bases spanning the gap. The CDR3 covers 13 residues. Germline CDR1 is MNHEY and CDR2 is SVGAGI. CDR3 residues: CASSTTPQETQYF. The CDR3 DNA follows: TGTGCCAGCAGTACGACACCGCAAGAGACCCAGTACTTC.

This clone was seen once. In DNA form, the CDR3 reads TGTGCCAGCCTCGCAGGGGTGCCTGTAACTGAAGCTTTCTTT. This translates into CASLAGVPVTEAFF. This chain links TRBV7-9 with TRBJ1-1; the D gene is possibly TRBD1 (6 bases). CDR3 size: 14 residues. From germline, CDR1 is SEHNR and CDR2 FQNEAQ (reference sequence). V shed 8 bases and J shed 5 bases, with 18 bases lying between them. The entire variable domain, with the rest obtained from reference TRBV7-9 and TRBJ1-1, is as follows: DTGVSQNPRHKITKRGQNVTFRCDPISEHNRLYWYRQTLGQGPEFLTYFQNEAQLEKSRLLSDRFSAERPKGSFSTLEIQRTEQGDSAMYLCASLAGVPVTEAFFGQGTRLTVV.

The J gene is TRBJ1-5, the V gene TRBV5-6, with D possibly TRBD1 on 5 matching bases. Germline CDR1 and CDR2: SGHDT and YYEEEE. The V and J ends lost 0 bases and 7 bases respectively, with 17 bases between them. This CDR3 region has 16 residues. The DNA for the CDR3 is TGTGCCAGCAGCTTGGGTTGGGGGGAAACGGGGCAGCCCCAGCATTTT. It codes for CASSLGWGETGQPQHF.

V usage is TRBV6-6 and J usage is TRBJ2-7; D possibly corresponds to TRBD2 (5 bases). The length of the CDR3 is 15 residues. V lost 4 bases to trimming and J lost 3 bases, with 16 bases between them. CDR1 and CDR2 from the germline V gene are MNHNY and SVGAGI (reference sequence). CDR3 in amino acids: CASSSTGSSYYEQYF. The CDR3 nucleotides read TGTGCCAGCAGTTCAACGGGGAGCTCCTACTACGAGCAGTACTTC.

The chain carries TRBV12-3 or TRBV12-4 and TRBJ2-3; a weak D match, TRBD2 (6 bases). CDR3 length: 13 residues. V gave up 7 bases and J gave up 4 bases, with 12 bases separating them. The CDR3 loop reads CASTYPGADTQYF. Here the CDR3 DNA reads TGTGCCAGCACCTACCCGGGAGCAGATACGCAGTATTTT.

The chain couples TRBV3-1 (or the pseudogene TRBV3-2) to TRBJ1-2; possible D gene TRBD1, 5 bases. Germline V lookup: CDR1 LGHDT, CDR2 YNNKEL (reference sequence). The V end lost 4 bases, the J end lost 7 bases, and 19 bases lay between the germline ends. CDR3 length: 15 amino acids. CDR3 sequence reads: CASSLGGAPEGGYTF. CDR3 coding DNA: TGTGCCAGCAGCCTGGGAGGGGCCCCAGAGGGTGGCTACACCTTC.

Points on this clone: This CDR3 is also generated by other DNA sequences in the sample. The rearrangement uses TRBV9 and TRBJ2-7, with 9 nucleotides matching TRBD2. CDR1 SGDLS and CDR2 YYNGEE come from the germline V gene. V lost 0 bases and J lost 1; bases outside the gene matches: 2. CDR3 length: 15 amino acids. In DNA form, the CDR3 reads TGTGCCAGCAGCGTAGGAGCGGGGGGTTCCTACGAGCAGTACTTC. Protein: CASSVGAGGSYEQYF.

The chain recombines TRBV18 with TRBJ1-3, with D possibly TRBD1 on 6 matching bases. CDR3 length equals 15 residues. Germline-derived CDR1 and CDR2 are KGHSH and LQKENI. The germline V and J ends were trimmed by 3 bases and 8 bases, with 17 bases remaining between them. CDR3 in DNA: TGTGCCAGCTCACCTCCGGGACAACGGGGAGACACCATATATTTT. This encodes CASSPPGQRGDTIYF.

J is TRBJ2-7 and V is TRBV15, with D maybe TRBD1 (7 bases). The V gene lost 3 bases and the J gene lost 7 bases, with 13 bases spanning the gap. Germline values: CDR1 LNHNV, CDR2 YYDKDF (reference sequence). The CDR3 is made up of 13 amino acids. CDR3 loop: CATSSSGGREQYF. The DNA for the CDR3 is TGTGCCACCAGCAGTTCAGGGGGGCGGGAGCAGTACTTC.

This clone was detected a few times. The chain carries TRBV2 and TRBJ1-5, with D uncertain. The V end lost 3 bases, the J end lost 2 bases, and 8 bases lay between the germline ends. This CDR3 has 14 amino acids. CDR1 is SNHLY, CDR2 FYNNEI, per germline. The CDR3 DNA sequence: TGTGCCAGCAGTGATGGGAGGGGCAATCAGCCCCAGCATTTT. It encodes CASSDGRGNQPQHF.

The chain has TRBV6-5 and TRBJ2-7; D not resolved. CDR1 is MNHEY, CDR2 SVGAGI, per germline. V lost 10 bases, J lost 5 bases, and 21 bases lay in between. The CDR3 loop spans 14 amino acids. The CDR3 is CATLQKHLLDEQYF. CDR3 bases: TGTGCCACCCTCCAAAAACACTTGCTAGACGAGCAGTACTTC.

The chain is built from TRBV24-1 and TRBJ2-2; D is unclear. V was trimmed by 2 bases and J by 8 bases, leaving 5 bases between them. The CDR3 consists of 12 residues. CDR1 and CDR2 (germline): KGHDR, SFDVKD. The CDR3 loop reads CATSDSQGELFF. The CDR3 DNA is TGTGCCACCAGTGATTCACAGGGGGAGCTGTTTTTT.

This chain connects TRBV7-8 to TRBJ2-2; possible D gene TRBD2, 6 bases. CDR1 is SGHVS and CDR2 is FQNEAQ in the germline V gene. The CDR3 totals 14 residues. Between the trimmed V and J ends, which lost 5 bases and 4 bases, there was a span of 11 bases. As DNA, the CDR3 is TGTGCCAGCAGCCGGGGACTTAGCACCGGGGAGCTGTTTTTT. It is translated as CASSRGLSTGELFF.

The chain recombines TRBV19 with TRBJ2-7; TRBD1 aligns across 7 bases. The ends lost 7 bases at V and 3 bases at J; junction bases unmatched: 9. Germline lookup yields CDR1 LNHDA and CDR2 SQIVND (reference sequence). The CDR3 sequence is 14 residues long. The CDR3 region is CASTPGTDRYEQYF. CDR3 DNA sequence: TGTGCCAGTACGCCCGGGACAGACCGCTACGAGCAGTACTTC. The variable domain in full, completed from reference TRBV19 and TRBJ2-7, reads DGGITQSPKYLFRKEGQNVTLSCEQNLNHDAMYWYRQDPGQGLRLIYYSQIVNDFQKGDIAEGYSVSREKKESFPLTVTSAQKNPTAFYLCASTPGTDRYEQYFGPGTRLTVT.

The chain is built from TRBV5-4 and TRBJ1-1; D is perhaps TRBD1 (5 bases). V lost 4 bases and J 5 bases, leaving 9 bases between the germline ends. This CDR3 has 12 residues. The germline gives CDR1 SGHNT, CDR2 YYREEE (reference sequence). This CDR3 reads CASSPGGTEAFF. CDR3 coding DNA: TGTGCCAGCAGCCCGGGGGGGACTGAAGCTTTCTTT.

This clone was detected once. This rearrangement joins TRBV25-1 to TRBJ1-2; TRBD1 matches 9 bases. This CDR3 contains 16 residues. J was trimmed by 0 bases and V by 1 base; bases with no gene match: 3. Germline CDR1 and CDR2: MGHDK and SYGVNS. For the CDR3, the DNA is TGTGCCAGCAGTGAATGGGGGACAGGGACTAACTATGGCTACACCTTC. It is translated as CASSEWGTGTNYGYTF.

V is TRBV19 and J is TRBJ1-5; 8 bases match TRBD1. The CDR3 has 14 amino acids. Germline V gene sequence: CDR1 LNHDA, CDR2 SQIVND (reference sequence). Losses at the gene ends were 6 bases for V and 6 bases for J; bases not matched to a gene: 7. For the CDR3, the DNA is TGTGCCAGTAGCCCGACAGGGGCGGGTCAGCCCCAGCATTTT. It encodes CASSPTGAGQPQHF.

The rearrangement links TRBV6-5 to TRBJ1-2; 7 positions match TRBD1. The V gene's germline CDR1 is MNHEY and CDR2 SVGAGI. V shed 0 bases and J 7 bases; nucleotides not matched to a gene: 11. The CDR3 covers 16 residues. In DNA form, the CDR3 reads TGTGCCAGCAGTTACTCGAGTGAAGCCAGGGGGATTGGCTACACCTTC. It yields the protein CASSYSSEARGIGYTF.

This chain links TRBV24-1 with TRBJ2-1; 7 bases line up with TRBD1. The trim removed 7 bases at V and 8 bases at J, leaving 10 bases unmatched. The length of the CDR3 is 14 residues. Germline V gene sequence: CDR1 KGHDR, CDR2 SFDVKD. The CDR3 loop reads CATSSEGAGDEQFF. The CDR3 DNA reads TGTGCCACCAGCTCTGAGGGGGCCGGGGATGAGCAGTTCTTC.

V is TRBV30 and J is TRBJ1-2; D is uncertain. There are 13 residues in the CDR3. V gave up 3 bases and J gave up 8 bases, with 16 bases separating them. From germline, CDR1 is GTSNPN and CDR2 SVGIG (reference sequence). CDR3 amino acids: CAWSDWVARGYTF. DNA for the CDR3: TGTGCCTGGAGCGACTGGGTAGCTAGGGGCTACACCTTC.